The text below deals with one TCR beta chain. V lost 6 bases to trimming and J lost 0 bases, with 17 bases between them. CDR1 is MDHEN, CDR2 SYDVKM, per germline. The CDR3 has 16 residues. Per the study methods: Amplification with reference gene primers provided the estimates of nucleated cell counts. Libraries were prepared by immunoSEQ multiplex PCR; TCRdb keeps only in-frame clonotypes and omits some of them. That table gives V, J and clone size, and the DNA gave D and trimming. The sample records about 130,000 clones, around 89% being singletons. This sample was taken from a study of blood T cell repertoires in COVID-19. The wider study: The samples span acute and convalescent COVID-19 from the United States, Italy and Spain. T cells, B-cell-depleted T cells, or PBMCs supplied cDNA or gDNA.

Sequencing was done on a sample of peripheral blood. The chain recombines TRBV28 with TRBJ1-1; TRBD1 might be the D (5 bases). This clonotype was obtained from a man in his sixties with active or convalescent COVID-19. CDR3 protein: CASRGPGLTVNTEAFF. CDR3 sequence (DNA): TGTGCCAGCAGGGGCCCGGGTTTGACAGTGAACACTGAAGCTTTCTTT.